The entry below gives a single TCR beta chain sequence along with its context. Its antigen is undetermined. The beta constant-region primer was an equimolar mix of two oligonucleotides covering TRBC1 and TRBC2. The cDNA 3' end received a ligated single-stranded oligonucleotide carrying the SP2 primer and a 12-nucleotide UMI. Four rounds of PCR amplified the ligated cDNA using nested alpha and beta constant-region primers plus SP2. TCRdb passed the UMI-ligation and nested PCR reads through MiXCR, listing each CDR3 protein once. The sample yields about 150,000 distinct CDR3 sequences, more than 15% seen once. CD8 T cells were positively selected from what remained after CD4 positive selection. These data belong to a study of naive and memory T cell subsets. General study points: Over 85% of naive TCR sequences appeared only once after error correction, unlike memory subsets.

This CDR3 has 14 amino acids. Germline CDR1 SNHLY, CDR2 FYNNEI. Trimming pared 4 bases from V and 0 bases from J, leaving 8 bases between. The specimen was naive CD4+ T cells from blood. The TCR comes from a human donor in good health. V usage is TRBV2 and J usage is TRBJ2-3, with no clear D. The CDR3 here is CASSVGQSTDTQYF. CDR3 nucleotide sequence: TGTGCCAGCAGTGTAGGGCAGAGCACAGATACGCAGTATTTT.